These 32 T cell receptor beta chains originate from one sample sequenced in a study of early T cells in non-severe SARS-CoV-2 infection. TCRdb ran MiXCR on the 5' RACE reads and lists one entry per CDR3 protein. The sample has 68,000 or so distinct CDR3 sequences, 12% seen once. The sequencing sample was made of whole blood. Receptor source: an adult who was a healthcare worker with PCR-confirmed SARS-CoV-2 infection or an uninfected control (not recorded which).

V usage is TRBV9 and J usage is TRBJ1-6, with D possibly being TRBD1 (5 bases). Germline values: CDR1 SGDLS, CDR2 YYNGEE. V lost 0 bases and J 0 bases, leaving 7 bases between the germline ends. The CDR3 loop spans 16 amino acids. CDR3 coding DNA: TGTGCCAGCAGCGTAGCCGGGGGCTCCTATAATTCACCCCTCCACTTT. This translates into CASSVAGGSYNSPLHF.

The CDR3, as DNA: TGTGCCAGCAGTTCCAGGGCGGGGCCCTCCTACAATGAGCAGTTCTTC. Its translation is CASSSRAGPSYNEQFF. V and J are TRBV6-2 or TRBV6-3 and TRBJ2-1, with D tentatively TRBD2 (6 bases). This CDR3 region has 16 residues. V lost 4 bases and J lost 0, with 13 bases in between. Germline CDR1 and CDR2: MNHEY and SVGEGT.

This clonotype was recorded only once. This may be a read error: a much more frequent sequence differs by one nucleotide. The rearrangement uses TRBV12-3 or TRBV12-4 and TRBJ2-7; D uncertain. This CDR3 is built from 14 residues. The ends were cut back, 2 bases at V and 5 bases at J, with 13 bases in the middle. Here the CDR3 reads CASSLIWVADEQYF. CDR3 sequence (DNA): TGTGCCAGCAGTTTAATATGGGTTGCCGACGAGCAGTACTTC.

This clonotype was seen a handful of times. V gene TRBV11-2 combines with J gene TRBJ2-1; 13 positions agree with TRBD2. Looked up from germline, CDR1 is SGHAT and CDR2 is FQNNGV. The CDR3 contains 18 residues. The V and J ends lost 2 bases and 5 bases, in that order; junction bases with no gene match: 9. The CDR3: CASSLLVRTSGGHNEQFF. In DNA form, the CDR3 reads TGTGCCAGCAGCTTACTAGTACGGACTAGCGGGGGTCACAATGAGCAGTTCTTC.

This clonotype has just a few counts. V and J are TRBV29-1 and TRBJ2-3, with D maybe TRBD1 (6 bases). This CDR3 is built from 15 residues. Germline V lookup: CDR1 SQVTM, CDR2 ANQGSEA. Trimming cost V 4 bases and J 2 bases, with 16 bases left between them. The CDR3 sequence is CSVGTQGHITDTQYF. The CDR3 DNA follows: TGCAGCGTTGGGACACAGGGCCATATCACAGATACGCAGTATTTT.

The J gene is TRBJ1-1, the V gene TRBV5-1, with 8 bases aligning to TRBD1. The germline gives CDR1 SGHRS, CDR2 YFSETQ. Trimming removed 4 bases from V and 0 bases from J; junction bases left unmatched: 8. The CDR3 is 16 amino acids. CDR3 in amino acids: CASSPQTGAVNTEAFF. In DNA form, the CDR3 reads TGCGCCAGCAGCCCACAGACAGGGGCGGTGAACACTGAAGCTTTCTTT.

This clonotype came up many times. The rearrangement links TRBV30 to TRBJ2-3; no clear D. The CDR3 runs to 15 residues. Per the germline V gene, CDR1 is GTSNPN and CDR2 is SVGIG (reference sequence). The germline V and J ends were trimmed by 3 bases and 7 bases, with 20 bases remaining between them. CDR3 coding DNA: TGTGCCTGGAGCGGCGGTGCGGCCCCTCTTTATACGCAGTATTTT. This encodes CAWSGGAAPLYTQYF.

The V and J genes are TRBV6-5 and TRBJ1-6; weak D call: TRBD1 (6 bases). V gave up 0 bases and J gave up 6 bases, with 15 bases separating them. The CDR3 loop spans 17 amino acids. CDR1 and CDR2 (germline): MNHEY, SVGAGI. The CDR3 sequence is CASSYSRGASFNSPLHF. CDR3 bases: TGTGCCAGCAGTTACTCACGGGGGGCTAGTTTTAATTCACCCCTCCACTTT.

This clonotype was found many times. This chain connects TRBV10-2 to TRBJ2-7; D is perhaps TRBD2 (6 bases). CDR1 and CDR2 (germline): WSHSY, SAAADI. Trimming removed 6 bases at V and 2 bases at J, with 8 bases between. This CDR3 is 12 amino acids long. The CDR3 DNA sequence: TGCGCCAGCAGACGGGGGACCTACGAGCAGTACTTC. Residues: CASRRGTYEQYF.

The chain links TRBV25-1 to TRBJ2-5; 8 nucleotides agree with TRBD1. Germline V gives CDR1 MGHDK, CDR2 SYGVNS. After removal of 8 bases from V and 1 base from J, the junction contained 15 bases not matched to a gene. The CDR3 runs 17 residues. As DNA, the CDR3 is TGTGCCAGCGCCTCCAGCCCCGGGACAGGTCTCCAAGAGACCCAGTACTTC. This translates into CASASSPGTGLQETQYF.

This clonotype was detected only a few times. V usage is TRBV28 and J usage is TRBJ1-2; D unresolved. The CDR3 runs to 15 residues. V lost 5 bases, J lost 2 bases, and 15 bases lay in between. Germline V lookup: CDR1 MDHEN, CDR2 SYDVKM. This CDR3 is CASSPETPRNYGYTF. Here the CDR3 DNA reads TGTGCCAGCAGTCCAGAAACGCCTCGAAACTATGGCTACACCTTC.

The chain links TRBV7-3 to TRBJ2-6; D unresolved. Trimming took 0 bases from V and 0 from J, leaving 0 bases between them. CDR1 SGHTA and CDR2 FQGTGA come from the germline V gene. This CDR3 spans 14 amino acids. CDR3 DNA sequence: TGTGCCAGCAGCTTAACCTCTGGGGCCAACGTCCTGACTTTC. Its translation is CASSLTSGANVLTF. The full variable domain, with the rest looked up from reference TRBV7-3 and TRBJ2-6, is GAGVSQTPSNKVTEKGKYVELRCDPISGHTALYWYRQSLGQGPEFLIYFQGTGAADDSGLPNDRFFAVRPEGSVSTLKIQRTERGDSAVYLCASSLTSGANVLTFGAGSRLTVL.

The J gene is TRBJ2-5, the V gene TRBV7-9; 7 bases agree with TRBD1. The V and J ends lost 5 bases and 5 bases, in that order; junction bases with no gene match: 8. The CDR3 covers 14 residues. The V gene's germline CDR1 is SEHNR and CDR2 FQNEAQ (reference sequence). CDR3 nucleotides: TGTGCCAGCAGCCCCCCGACAGGGTGGGAGACCCAGTACTTC. This codes for CASSPPTGWETQYF.

CDR3 amino acids: CASSGAGAITDTQYF. In nucleotides, the CDR3 is TGTGCCAGCAGTGGAGCGGGCGCCATCACAGATACGCAGTATTTT. The V gene is TRBV6-1, the J gene TRBJ2-3; D might be TRBD2 (6 bases). Per the germline V gene, CDR1 is MNHNS and CDR2 is SASEGT. Trimming stripped 4 bases from V and 2 bases from J, with 13 bases between. CDR3 size: 15 residues.

Many counts were recorded for this clonotype. The chain combines TRBV20-1 with TRBJ2-5; 7 positions match TRBD2. V shed 0 bases, J shed 2 bases, and the junction held 6 bases outside the gene matches. Germline loops: CDR1 DFQATT, CDR2 SNEGSKA (reference sequence). This CDR3 spans 15 amino acids. CDR3 in amino acids: CSARDMRGLQETQYF. The CDR3 coding sequence is TGCAGTGCTAGAGATATGCGGGGGTTACAAGAGACCCAGTACTTC.

This clonotype was seen many times. V and J are TRBV3-1 and TRBJ2-1; 11 bases fit TRBD2. After removal of 0 bases from V and 6 bases from J, the junction contained 1 base not matched to a gene. Per the germline V gene, CDR1 is LGHDT and CDR2 is YNNKEL (reference sequence). The CDR3 length is 15 residues. The DNA for the CDR3 is TGTGCCAGCAGCCAAGAACTAGCGGGGGCCAATGAGCAGTTCTTC. Protein: CASSQELAGANEQFF.

The V gene is TRBV29-1, the J gene TRBJ2-3, with D unresolved. Trimming cost V 4 bases and J 4 bases, with 9 bases left between them. The length of the CDR3 is 12 residues. The germline V gene has CDR1 SQVTM and CDR2 ANQGSEA. CDR3 residues: CSVAGQPDTQYF. The CDR3 DNA reads as TGCAGCGTTGCGGGCCAGCCAGATACGCAGTATTTT.

This clonotype was detected only a few times. J is TRBJ1-1 and V is TRBV7-9; D is unresolved. CDR1 is SEHNR and CDR2 is FQNEAQ in the germline V gene (reference sequence). The V end was cut by 2 bases, the J end by 7 bases, with 11 bases between. The CDR3 length is 13 residues. The CDR3 sequence: CASSLWQEDEAFF. CDR3 sequence (DNA): TGTGCCAGCAGCTTATGGCAGGAGGATGAAGCTTTCTTT.

This clonotype was observed many times. V gene TRBV29-1 combines with J gene TRBJ2-5, with TRBD2 matching 8 bases. The trim removed 1 base at V and 2 bases at J, leaving 3 bases unmatched. The germline V gene has CDR1 SQVTM and CDR2 ANQGSEA. The CDR3 covers 14 residues. CDR3 residues: CSVEGLARQETQYF. CDR3 DNA sequence: TGCAGCGTTGAAGGACTAGCGAGACAAGAGACCCAGTACTTC.

This clonotype was counted a single time. A read error may be the cause here, since a much bigger clone is one base away. J is TRBJ2-3 and V is TRBV20-1; 8 bases match TRBD2. The CDR3 length is 14 residues. Germline V lookup: CDR1 DFQATT, CDR2 SNEGSKA (reference sequence). The junction had 7 bases not matched to a gene; V was cut back by 7 bases and J by 1 base. In nucleotides, the CDR3 is TGCAGTGTGACGAGCGGGGGTGGCACAGATACGCAGTATTTT. Encoded protein: CSVTSGGGTDTQYF.

This clonotype was seen many times. V is TRBV10-1 and J is TRBJ2-3, with D tentatively TRBD1 (6 bases). The CDR3 sequence is 14 residues long. Germline V CDR1 and CDR2: WNHNN, SYGVQD (reference sequence). The V end lost 5 bases, the J end lost 6 bases, and 15 bases lay between the germline ends. The chain's CDR3 is CASSFRGPSDTQYF. The CDR3 DNA follows: TGCGCCAGCAGTTTCAGGGGCCCCTCGGATACGCAGTATTTT.

The sample holds a few counts of this clonotype. The gene calls are TRBV20-1 and TRBJ1-1; D is ambiguous. This CDR3 contains 14 residues. V lost 6 bases to trimming and J lost 2 bases, with 16 bases between them. CDR1 and CDR2 (germline): DFQATT, SNEGSKA (reference sequence). Here the CDR3 reads CSAPRAGPNTEAFF. DNA for the CDR3: TGCAGTGCCCCACGGGCAGGTCCCAACACTGAAGCTTTCTTT.

The chain links TRBV7-3 to TRBJ1-6; tentatively, D is TRBD1 (6 bases). Germline CDR1 reads SGHTA; CDR2 reads FQGTGA. The CDR3 length is 15 residues. Trimming stripped 2 bases from V and 7 bases from J, with 12 bases between. This chain's CDR3 is CASSLLGQGNSPLHF. In DNA, the CDR3 is TGTGCCAGCAGCTTATTAGGGCAGGGGAATTCACCCCTCCACTTT.

The chain links TRBV12-3 or TRBV12-4 to TRBJ2-3, with TRBD2 matching over 9 bases. Losses at the gene ends were 6 bases for V and 3 bases for J; bases not matched to a gene: 10. The CDR3 runs to 16 residues. CDR3 protein: CASRPWAGGHTDTQYF. The CDR3 DNA reads as TGTGCCAGCAGGCCCTGGGCGGGGGGGCATACAGATACGCAGTATTTT.

At least ten counts were recorded for this clonotype. This sequence joins TRBV27 and TRBJ1-6; 8 bases are shared with TRBD1. The germline V gene encodes CDR1 MNHEY and CDR2 SMNVEV (reference sequence). The CDR3 totals 14 residues. With 4 bases clipped from V and 8 bases from J, the junction kept 4 bases outside the gene matches. This CDR3 reads CASSSDRGYSPLHF. For the CDR3, the DNA is TGTGCCAGCAGTTCCGACAGGGGATATTCACCCCTCCACTTT.

The sample holds many counts of this clonotype. The chain couples TRBV20-1 to TRBJ2-7; tentatively, D is TRBD1 (6 bases). Germline CDR1 reads DFQATT; CDR2 reads SNEGSKA (reference sequence). This CDR3 is built from 15 residues. Trimming pared 3 bases from V and 2 bases from J, leaving 17 bases between. The CDR3 protein is CSASARSQGAYEQYF. CDR3 DNA sequence: TGCAGTGCTAGCGCCAGGTCACAGGGCGCCTACGAGCAGTACTTC.

V usage is TRBV6-5 and J usage is TRBJ2-7; D gene ambiguous. This CDR3 is 17 amino acids long. With 4 bases removed from V and 5 bases from J, the gap between germline ends came to 24 bases. Germline CDR1 MNHEY, CDR2 SVGAGI. The CDR3 loop reads CASSSLRSGSRTHEQYF. CDR3 DNA: TGTGCCAGCAGTTCCCTCCGCTCGGGTAGCAGGACCCACGAGCAGTACTTC.

This clonotype has a handful of counts. V usage is TRBV29-1 and J usage is TRBJ2-5, with D unresolved. Germline CDR1 reads SQVTM; CDR2 reads ANQGSEA. V lost 7 bases and J 2 bases, leaving 23 bases between the germline ends. The CDR3 contains 16 residues. As DNA, the CDR3 is TGCAGCGCCAGCTCAGGTACCGGTAGAGCACAAGAGACCCAGTACTTC. It is translated as CSASSGTGRAQETQYF.

This clonotype has a count of ten or more. CDR3 DNA: TGTGCCAGCAGTTACTCGATGGTTGACAGGACCTACGAGCAGTACTTC. Amino acid sequence: CASSYSMVDRTYEQYF. The chain carries TRBV6-5 and TRBJ2-7; D is perhaps TRBD1 (6 bases). The CDR3 extends over 16 amino acids. Trimming removed 0 bases from V and 2 bases from J, with 14 bases in between. Looked up from germline, CDR1 is MNHEY and CDR2 is SVGAGI.

This clonotype was observed a few times. This chain joins TRBV18 and TRBJ2-3, with unresolved D. CDR3 size: 15 residues. V lost 3 bases and J 2 bases, leaving 12 bases between the germline ends. Per germline, CDR1 KGHSH and CDR2 LQKENI. As DNA, the CDR3 is TGTGCCAGCTCACCGCCTGGGCGCACCACAGATACGCAGTATTTT. Residues: CASSPPGRTTDTQYF.

The sample holds a few counts of this clonotype. V gene TRBV6-2 or TRBV6-3 combines with J gene TRBJ1-2; D gene unclear. Germline CDR1 reads MNHEY; CDR2 reads SVGEGT. V was clipped by 7 bases and J by 0 bases, with 6 bases between them. The CDR3 contains 12 residues. The CDR3 spells CASMIANYGYTF. The CDR3 region has the DNA TGTGCCAGCATGATTGCTAACTATGGCTACACCTTC.

The V call is TRBV2, the J call TRBJ1-1; 7 nucleotides agree with TRBD1. V shed 2 bases, J shed 5 bases, and the junction held 5 bases outside the gene matches. The length of the CDR3 is 14 residues. In germline, CDR1 is SNHLY, CDR2 FYNNEI. CDR3 DNA: TGTGCCAGCAGTGAACTGGCAGGGGGAACTGAAGCTTTCTTT. Protein: CASSELAGGTEAFF.